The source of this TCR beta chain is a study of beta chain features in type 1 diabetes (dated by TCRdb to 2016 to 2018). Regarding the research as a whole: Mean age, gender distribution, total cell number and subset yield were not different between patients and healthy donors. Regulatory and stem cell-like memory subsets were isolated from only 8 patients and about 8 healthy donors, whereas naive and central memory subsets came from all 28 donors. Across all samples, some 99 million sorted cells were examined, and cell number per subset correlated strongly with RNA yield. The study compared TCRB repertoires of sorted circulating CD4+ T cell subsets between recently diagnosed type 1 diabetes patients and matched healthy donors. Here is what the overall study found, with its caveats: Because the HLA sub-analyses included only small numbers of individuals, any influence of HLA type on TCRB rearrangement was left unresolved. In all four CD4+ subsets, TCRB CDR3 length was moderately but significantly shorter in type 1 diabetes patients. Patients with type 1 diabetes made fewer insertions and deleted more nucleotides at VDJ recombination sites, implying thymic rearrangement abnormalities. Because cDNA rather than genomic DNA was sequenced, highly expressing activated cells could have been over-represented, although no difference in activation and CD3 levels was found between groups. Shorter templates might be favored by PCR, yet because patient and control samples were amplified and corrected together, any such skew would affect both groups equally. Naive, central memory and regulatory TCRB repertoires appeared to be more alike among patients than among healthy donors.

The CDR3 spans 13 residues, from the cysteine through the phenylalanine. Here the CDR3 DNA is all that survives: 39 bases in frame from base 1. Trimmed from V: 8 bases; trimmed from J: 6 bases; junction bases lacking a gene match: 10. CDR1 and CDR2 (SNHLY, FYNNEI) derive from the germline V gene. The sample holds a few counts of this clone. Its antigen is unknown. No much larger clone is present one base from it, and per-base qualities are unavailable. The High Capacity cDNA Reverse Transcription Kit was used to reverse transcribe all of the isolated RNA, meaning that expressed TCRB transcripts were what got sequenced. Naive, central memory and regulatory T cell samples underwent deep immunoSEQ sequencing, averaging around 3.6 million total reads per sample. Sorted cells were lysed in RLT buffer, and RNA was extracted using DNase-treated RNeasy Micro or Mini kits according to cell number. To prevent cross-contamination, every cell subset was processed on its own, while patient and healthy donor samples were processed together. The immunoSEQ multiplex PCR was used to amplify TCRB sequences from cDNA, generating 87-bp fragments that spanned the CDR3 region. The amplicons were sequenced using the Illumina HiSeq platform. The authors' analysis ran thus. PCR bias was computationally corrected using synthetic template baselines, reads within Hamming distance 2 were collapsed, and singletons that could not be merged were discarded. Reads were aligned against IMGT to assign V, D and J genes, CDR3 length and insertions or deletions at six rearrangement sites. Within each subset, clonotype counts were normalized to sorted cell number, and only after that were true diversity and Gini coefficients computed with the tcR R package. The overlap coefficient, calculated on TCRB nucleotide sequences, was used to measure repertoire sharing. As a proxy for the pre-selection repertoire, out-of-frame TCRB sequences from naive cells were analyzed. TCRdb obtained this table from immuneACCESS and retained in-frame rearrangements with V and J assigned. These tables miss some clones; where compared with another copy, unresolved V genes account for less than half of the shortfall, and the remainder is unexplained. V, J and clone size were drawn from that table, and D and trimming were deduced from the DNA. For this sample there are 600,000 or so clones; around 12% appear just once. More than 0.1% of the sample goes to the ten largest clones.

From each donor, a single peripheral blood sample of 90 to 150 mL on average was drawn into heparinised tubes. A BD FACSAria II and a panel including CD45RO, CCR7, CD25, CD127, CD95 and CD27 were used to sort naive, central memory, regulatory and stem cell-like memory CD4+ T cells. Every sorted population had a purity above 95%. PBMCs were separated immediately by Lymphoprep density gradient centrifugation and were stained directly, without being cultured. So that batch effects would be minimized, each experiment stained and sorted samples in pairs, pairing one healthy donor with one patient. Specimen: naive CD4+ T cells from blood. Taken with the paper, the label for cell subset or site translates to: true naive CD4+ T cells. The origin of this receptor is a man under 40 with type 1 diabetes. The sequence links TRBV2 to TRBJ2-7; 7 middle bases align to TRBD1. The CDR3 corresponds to CASLRDRSGEQYF. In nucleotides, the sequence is TGTGCCAGCCTCCGGGACAGATCGGGCGAGCAGTACTTC.